These 9 T cell receptor beta chains share one sample of origin, sequenced in a study of early T cells in non-severe SARS-CoV-2 infection. TCRdb itself ran the 5' RACE reads through MiXCR, one entry per CDR3 protein. Here the sample spans about 18,000 distinct CDR3 sequences, around 6.1% being singletons. The sample taken for sequencing was whole blood. The source of these receptors is an adult who was a healthcare worker with PCR-confirmed SARS-CoV-2 infection or an uninfected control (not recorded which).

This clonotype was recorded at least ten times. The chain links TRBV6-6 to TRBJ2-1; D may be TRBD2 (5 bases). The CDR3 runs 20 residues. Germline values: CDR1 MNHNY, CDR2 SVGAGI (reference sequence). Trimming stripped 4 bases from V and 0 bases from J, with 25 bases between. The CDR3 sequence is CASSSRDHEWRRSSYNEQFF. In DNA, the CDR3 is TGTGCCAGCAGTTCCCGGGATCACGAATGGAGGCGAAGCTCCTACAATGAGCAGTTCTTC.

This clonotype came up many times. The chain employs TRBV2 and TRBJ2-7; tentatively, D is TRBD2 (6 bases). Germline V gene data show CDR1 as SNHLY and CDR2 as FYNNEI. The CDR3 has 14 amino acids. Trimming removed 4 bases at V and 12 bases at J, with 22 bases between. CDR3 nucleotide sequence: TGTGCCAGCAGTGCACACCCCTCCCGGGAGCCAGGGTACTTC. Translating it yields CASSAHPSREPGYF.

This clonotype was recorded many times. V and J are TRBV20-1 and TRBJ2-1; 7 nucleotides align to TRBD2. CDR3 length equals 15 residues. In germline, CDR1 is DFQATT, CDR2 SNEGSKA (reference sequence). V shed 4 bases and J 5 bases; nucleotides not matched to a gene: 11. The CDR3 coding sequence is TGCAGTGCTACTTTCGGTAGGGGACTAAACAATGAGCAGTTCTTC. Protein: CSATFGRGLNNEQFF.

By proportion, this clonotype is medium-sized (0.01 to 0.1%). The chain links TRBV6-4 to TRBJ2-1; 12 nucleotides line up with TRBD2. Unmatched junction bases numbered 0, after V lost 0 bases and J lost 6 bases. The CDR3 extends over 15 amino acids. Per germline, CDR1 MRHNA and CDR2 SNTAGT. CDR3 sequence reads: CASSDSTSGSNEQFF. The CDR3 DNA is TGTGCCAGCAGTGACTCGACTAGCGGGAGCAATGAGCAGTTCTTC.

This clonotype was detected only a few times. This sequence joins TRBV3-1 and TRBJ2-6; D not resolved. Trimming pared 0 bases from V and 4 bases from J, leaving 1 base between. Germline lookup yields CDR1 LGHDT and CDR2 YNNKEL (reference sequence). The CDR3 sequence is 13 residues long. This CDR3 is CASSQEGANVLTF. In nucleotides, the CDR3 is TGTGCCAGCAGCCAAGAAGGGGCCAACGTCCTGACTTTC.

This clonotype was detected ten times or more. V is TRBV27 and J is TRBJ1-6, with TRBD1 matching over 8 bases. This CDR3 has 16 residues. The junction had 7 bases not matched to a gene; V was cut back by 2 bases and J by 7 bases. The V gene's germline CDR1 is MNHEY and CDR2 SMNVEV (reference sequence). CDR3 DNA sequence: TGTGCCAGCAGTTTAGTTAGACAGGGGACCAATTCACCCCTCCACTTT. It is translated as CASSLVRQGTNSPLHF.

This clonotype was observed many times. V is TRBV24-1 and J is TRBJ2-2; D is perhaps TRBD1 (7 bases). This CDR3 comprises 15 residues. The ends were cut back, 7 bases at V and 1 base at J, with 12 bases in the middle. Per the germline V gene, CDR1 is KGHDR and CDR2 is SFDVKD. The chain's CDR3 is CATSSGGLNTGELFF. The CDR3 region has the DNA TGTGCCACCAGCTCAGGGGGGCTGAACACCGGGGAGCTGTTTTTT.

This clonotype was counted a few times. The J gene is TRBJ2-3, the V gene TRBV18; D call uncertain. The CDR3 loop spans 15 amino acids. The V and J ends lost 2 bases and 0 bases respectively, with 9 bases between them. Germline lookup yields CDR1 KGHSH and CDR2 LQKENI. CDR3 loop: CASSPASGSTDTQYF. The DNA for the CDR3 is TGTGCCAGCTCACCAGCTTCGGGTAGCACAGATACGCAGTATTTT.

By share, this clonotype ranks as medium-sized. This rearrangement joins TRBV6-1 to TRBJ2-3; D might be TRBD1 (5 bases). Trimming removed 1 base from V and 1 base from J, with 9 bases in between. There are 15 residues in the CDR3. The germline CDR1 and CDR2 sequences are MNHNS and SASEGT. Here the CDR3 reads CASSEEIGGTDTQYF. In DNA form, the CDR3 reads TGTGCCAGCAGTGAAGAGATAGGGGGCACAGATACGCAGTATTTT.